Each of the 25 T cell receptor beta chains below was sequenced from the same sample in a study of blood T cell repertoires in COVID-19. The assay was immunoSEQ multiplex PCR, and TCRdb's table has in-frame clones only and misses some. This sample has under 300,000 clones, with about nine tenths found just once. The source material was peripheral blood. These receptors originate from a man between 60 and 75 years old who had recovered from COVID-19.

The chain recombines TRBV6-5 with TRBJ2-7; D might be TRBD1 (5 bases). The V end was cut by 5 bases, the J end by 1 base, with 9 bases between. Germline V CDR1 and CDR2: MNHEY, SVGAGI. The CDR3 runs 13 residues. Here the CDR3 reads CASSPTVSYEQYV. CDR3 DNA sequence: TGTGCCAGCAGTCCGACAGTTTCCTACGAGCAGTACGTC.

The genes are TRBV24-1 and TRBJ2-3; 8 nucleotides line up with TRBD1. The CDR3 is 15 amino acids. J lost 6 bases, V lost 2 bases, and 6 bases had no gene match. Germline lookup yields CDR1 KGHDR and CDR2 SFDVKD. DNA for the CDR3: TGTGCCACCAGTGATTCCGACAGGGGAGTTGATACGCAGTATTTT. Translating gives CATSDSDRGVDTQYF.

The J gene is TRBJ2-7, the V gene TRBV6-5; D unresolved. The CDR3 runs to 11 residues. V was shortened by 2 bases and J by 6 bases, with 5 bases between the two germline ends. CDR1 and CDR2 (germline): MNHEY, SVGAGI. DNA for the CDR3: TGTGCCAGCAGTTACGGTAGCGAGCAGTACGTC. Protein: CASSYGSEQYV.

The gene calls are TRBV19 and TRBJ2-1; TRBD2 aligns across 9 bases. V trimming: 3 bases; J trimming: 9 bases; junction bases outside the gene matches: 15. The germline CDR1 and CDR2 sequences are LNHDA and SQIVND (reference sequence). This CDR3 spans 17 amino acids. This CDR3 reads CASSIQFGGGAGAEQFF. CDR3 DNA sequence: TGTGCCAGTAGTATTCAATTCGGCGGGGGGGCTGGGGCTGAGCAGTTCTTC.

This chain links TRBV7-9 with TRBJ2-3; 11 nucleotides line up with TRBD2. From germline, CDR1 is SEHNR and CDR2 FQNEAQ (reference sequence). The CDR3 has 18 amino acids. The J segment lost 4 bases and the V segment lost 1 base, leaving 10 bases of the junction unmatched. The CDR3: CASSLVGLAGGSADTQYF. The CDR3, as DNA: TGTGCCAGCAGCTTAGTCGGCCTAGCGGGGGGATCAGCAGATACGCAGTATTTT.

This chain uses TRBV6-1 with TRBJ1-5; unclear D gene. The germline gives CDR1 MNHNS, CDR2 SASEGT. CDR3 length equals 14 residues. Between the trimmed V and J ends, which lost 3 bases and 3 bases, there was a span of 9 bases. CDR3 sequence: CASSDGQTNQPQHF. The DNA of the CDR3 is TGTGCCAGCAGTGACGGTCAAACCAATCAGCCCCAGCATTTT.

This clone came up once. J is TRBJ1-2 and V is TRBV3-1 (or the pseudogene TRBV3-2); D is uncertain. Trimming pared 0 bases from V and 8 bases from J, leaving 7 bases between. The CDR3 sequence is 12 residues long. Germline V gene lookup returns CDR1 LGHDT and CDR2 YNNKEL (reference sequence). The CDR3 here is CASSQDLSGYTF. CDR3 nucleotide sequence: TGTGCCAGCAGCCAAGATTTATCGGGCTACACCTTC.

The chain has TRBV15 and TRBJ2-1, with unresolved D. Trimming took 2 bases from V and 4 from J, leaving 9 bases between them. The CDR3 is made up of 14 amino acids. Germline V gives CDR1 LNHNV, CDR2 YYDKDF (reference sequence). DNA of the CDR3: TGTGCCACCAGCAGAACCGACGGGTACAATGAGCAGTTCTTC. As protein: CATSRTDGYNEQFF.

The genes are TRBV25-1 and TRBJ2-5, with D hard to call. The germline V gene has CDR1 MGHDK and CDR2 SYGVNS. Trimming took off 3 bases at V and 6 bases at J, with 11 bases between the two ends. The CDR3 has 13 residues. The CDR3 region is CASSESGLQTQYF. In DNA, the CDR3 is TGTGCCAGCAGTGAGTCCGGTCTGCAGACCCAGTACTTC.

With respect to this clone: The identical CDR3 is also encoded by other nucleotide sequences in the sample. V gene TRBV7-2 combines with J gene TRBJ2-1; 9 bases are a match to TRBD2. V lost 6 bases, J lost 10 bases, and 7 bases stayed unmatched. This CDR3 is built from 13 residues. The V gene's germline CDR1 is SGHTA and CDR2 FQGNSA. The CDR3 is CASSSSGGREQFF. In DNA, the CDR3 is TGTGCCAGCAGTTCCAGCGGGGGGAGGGAGCAGTTCTTC. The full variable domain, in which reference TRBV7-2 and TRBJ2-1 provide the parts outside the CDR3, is GAGVSQSPSNKVTEKGKDVELRCDPISGHTALYWYRQSLGQGLEFLIYFQGNSAPDKSGLPSDRFSAERTGGSVSTLTIQRTQQEDSAVYLCASSSSGGREQFFGPGTRLTVL.

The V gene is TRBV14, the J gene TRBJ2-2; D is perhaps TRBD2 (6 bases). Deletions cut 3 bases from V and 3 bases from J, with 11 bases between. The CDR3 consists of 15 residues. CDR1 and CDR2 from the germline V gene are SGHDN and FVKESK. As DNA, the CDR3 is TGTGCCAGCAGCCAGCGTGGGGGGTACACCGGGGAGCTGTTTTTT. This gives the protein CASSQRGGYTGELFF.

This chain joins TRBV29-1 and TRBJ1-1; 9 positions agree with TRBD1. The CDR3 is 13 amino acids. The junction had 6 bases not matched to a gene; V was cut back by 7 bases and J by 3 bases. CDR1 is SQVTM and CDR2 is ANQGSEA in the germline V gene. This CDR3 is CSAVGQGHTEAFF. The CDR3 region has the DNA TGCAGCGCTGTGGGACAGGGACACACTGAAGCTTTCTTT.

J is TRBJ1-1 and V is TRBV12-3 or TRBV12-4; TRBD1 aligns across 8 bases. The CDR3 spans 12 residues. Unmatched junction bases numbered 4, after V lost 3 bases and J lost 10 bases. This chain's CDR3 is CASSFPDRGAFF. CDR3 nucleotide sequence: TGTGCCAGCAGTTTTCCCGACAGGGGAGCTTTCTTT.

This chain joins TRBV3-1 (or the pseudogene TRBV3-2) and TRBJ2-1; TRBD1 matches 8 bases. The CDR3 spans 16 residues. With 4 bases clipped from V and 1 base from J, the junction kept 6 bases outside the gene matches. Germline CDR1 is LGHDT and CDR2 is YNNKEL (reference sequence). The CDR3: CASSLMDRESYNEQFF. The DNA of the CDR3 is TGTGCCAGCAGCCTTATGGACAGGGAGTCCTACAATGAGCAGTTCTTC.

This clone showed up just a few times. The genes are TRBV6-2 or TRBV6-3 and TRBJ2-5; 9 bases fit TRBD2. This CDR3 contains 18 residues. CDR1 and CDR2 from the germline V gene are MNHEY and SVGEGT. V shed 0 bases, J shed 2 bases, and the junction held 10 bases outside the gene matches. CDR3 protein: CASSYSPLSGGTQETQYF. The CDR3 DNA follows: TGTGCCAGCAGTTACTCCCCTCTTAGCGGGGGAACACAAGAGACCCAGTACTTC.

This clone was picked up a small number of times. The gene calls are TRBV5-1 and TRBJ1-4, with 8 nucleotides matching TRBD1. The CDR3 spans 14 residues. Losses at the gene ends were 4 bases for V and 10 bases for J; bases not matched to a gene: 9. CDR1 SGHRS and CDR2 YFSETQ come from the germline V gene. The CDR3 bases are TGCGCCAGCAGCGTAGGACAGGGCGGCGGAAAACTGTTTTTT. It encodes CASSVGQGGGKLFF.

Here the CDR3 DNA reads TGCGCCGGTGTTAAAACAGGGATACAGCCCCAGCATTTT. As protein: CAGVKTGIQPQHF. The chain recombines TRBV23-1 with TRBJ1-5; D possibly corresponds to TRBD1 (6 bases). TRBV23-1 is labeled an ORF, and its function is uncertain. V gave up 11 bases and J gave up 7 bases, with 18 bases separating them. There are 13 residues in the CDR3.

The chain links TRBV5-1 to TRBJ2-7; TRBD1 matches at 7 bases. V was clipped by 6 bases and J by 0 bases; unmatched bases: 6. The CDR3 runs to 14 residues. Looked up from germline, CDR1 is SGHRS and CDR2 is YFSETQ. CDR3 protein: CASTGTGASYEQYF. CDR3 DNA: TGCGCCAGCACCGGCACAGGGGCCTCCTACGAGCAGTACTTC.

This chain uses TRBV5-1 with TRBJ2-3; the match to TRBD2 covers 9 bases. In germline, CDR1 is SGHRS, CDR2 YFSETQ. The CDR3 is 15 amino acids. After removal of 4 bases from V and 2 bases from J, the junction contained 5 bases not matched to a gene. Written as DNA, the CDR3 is TGCGCCAGCAGCACTTTAGCGGGGGACACAGATACGCAGTATTTT. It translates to CASSTLAGDTDTQYF. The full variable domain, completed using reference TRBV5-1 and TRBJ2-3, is KAGVTQTPRYLIKTRGQQVTLSCSPISGHRSVSWYQQTPGQGLQFLFEYFSETQRNKGNFPGRFSGRQFSNSRSEMNVSTLELGDSALYLCASSTLAGDTDTQYFGPGTRLTVL.

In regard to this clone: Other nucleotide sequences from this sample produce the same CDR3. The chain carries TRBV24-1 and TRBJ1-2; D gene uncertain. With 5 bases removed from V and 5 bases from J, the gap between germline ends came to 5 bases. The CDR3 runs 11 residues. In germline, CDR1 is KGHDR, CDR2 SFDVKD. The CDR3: CATSAGYGYTF. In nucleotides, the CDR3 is TGTGCCACCAGTGCAGGTTATGGCTACACCTTC.

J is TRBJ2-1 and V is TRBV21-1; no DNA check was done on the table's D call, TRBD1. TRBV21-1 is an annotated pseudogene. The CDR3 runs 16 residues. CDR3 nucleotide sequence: TGTGCCAGCAGCCCGGGACAGAGATATACCTACAATGAGCAGTTCTTC. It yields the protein CASSPGQRYTYNEQFF.

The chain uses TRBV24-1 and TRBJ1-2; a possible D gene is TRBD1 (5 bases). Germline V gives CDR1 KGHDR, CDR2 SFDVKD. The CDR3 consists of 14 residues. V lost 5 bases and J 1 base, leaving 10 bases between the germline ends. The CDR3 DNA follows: TGTGCCACCAGTGGCGACAGAAATAACTATGGCTACACCTTC. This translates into CATSGDRNNYGYTF.

Here the CDR3 reads CASSQTGQELYGYTF. For the CDR3, the DNA is TGCGCCAGCAGCCAGACAGGACAAGAACTCTATGGCTACACCTTC. The V gene is TRBV4-1, the J gene TRBJ1-2, with D possibly TRBD1 on 6 matching bases. The CDR3 is 15 residues long. Germline V CDR1 and CDR2: MGHRA, YSYEKL. V lost 3 bases, J lost 4 bases, and 15 bases lay in between.

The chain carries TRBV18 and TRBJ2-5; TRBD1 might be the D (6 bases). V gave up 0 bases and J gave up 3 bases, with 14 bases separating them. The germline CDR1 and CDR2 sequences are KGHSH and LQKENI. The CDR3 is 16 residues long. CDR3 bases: TGTGCCAGCTCACCACCCCCGAGCAGGGGTAAAGAGACCCAGTACTTC. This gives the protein CASSPPPSRGKETQYF. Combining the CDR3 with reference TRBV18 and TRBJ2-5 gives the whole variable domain NAGVMQNPRHLVRRRGQEARLRCSPMKGHSHVYWYRQLPEEGLKFMVYLQKENIIDESGMPKERFSAEFPKEGPSILRIQQVVRGDSAAYFCASSPPPSRGKETQYFGPGTRLLVL.

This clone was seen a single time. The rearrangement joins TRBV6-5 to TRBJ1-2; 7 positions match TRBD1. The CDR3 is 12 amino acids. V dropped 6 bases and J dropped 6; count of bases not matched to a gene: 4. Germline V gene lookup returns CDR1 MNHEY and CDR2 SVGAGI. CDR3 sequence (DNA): TGTGCCAGCAGCGCAACAGGGGATGGCTACACCTTC. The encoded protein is CASSATGDGYTF.